This entry lists 3 T cell receptor beta chains sequenced from one sample in a study of T cell responses to AZD1222 COVID-19 vaccine. Measured with immunoSEQ multiplex PCR; TCRdb has only the in-frame clones, and not every one. The sample holds roughly 120,000 clones, about 95% seen once. The source was peripheral blood, collected 28 days after the second AZD1222 dose. The receptors come from an adult who received the AZD1222 COVID-19 vaccine.

The chain recombines TRBV4-1 with TRBJ2-3; no clear D. Trimming took 1 base from V and 4 from J, leaving 9 bases between them. The CDR3 extends over 14 amino acids. Per germline, CDR1 MGHRA and CDR2 YSYEKL. In DNA, the CDR3 is TGCGCCAGCAGCCAAGTCTTCGCAGCAGATACGCAGTATTTT. Its protein is CASSQVFAADTQYF.

The chain combines TRBV10-3 with TRBJ2-1, with D possibly matching TRBD2 (5 bases). Trimming shortened V by 7 bases and J by 6 bases, and 13 bases separated the two germline ends. This CDR3 has 13 amino acids. Germline assignment: CDR1 ENHRY and CDR2 SYGVKD. CDR3 sequence: CAITRDPINEQFF. The CDR3, as DNA: TGTGCCATCACACGGGATCCTATCAATGAGCAGTTCTTC.

V gene TRBV2 combines with J gene TRBJ2-2, with D unclear. Trimming left V 3 bases short and J 2 bases short, with 4 bases between. This CDR3 is built from 13 residues. Germline V CDR1 and CDR2: SNHLY, FYNNEI. For the CDR3, the DNA is TGTGCCAGCAGTGAGGCTAACACCGGGGAGCTGTTTTTT. Translated: CASSEANTGELFF.